This TCR beta chain was recovered during a study of lymphopenia after photon versus proton radiotherapy (dated by TCRdb to between 2017 and 2020). For context, the study as a whole: Photon and proton radiation therapy were compared by the study for their immunological effects in patients with gastrointestinal tumors who developed high-grade lymphopenia. The cohort comprised more than 15 patients with gastrointestinal tumors who received either photon or proton therapy and then developed lymphopenia. The study was designed to characterize how the impact on the immune system differs between the two radiation modalities. Results and caveats for the whole study, not just this receptor: After the lymphocyte count nadir, photon-treated repertoires showed oligoclonal expansion, especially of CD8+ Temra cells, which drove the drop in diversity. The survival association was examined only in patients who died, and the authors described better survival with proton therapy as a possibility, not as a demonstrated result. Proton-treated patients stayed relatively stable during treatment, while photon-treated patients lost naive T cells and TCR diversity and gained effector/memory populations. Across the cohort, among patients who died, a greater drop in TCR diversity after the nadir was inversely correlated with overall survival time.

Regarding this clone: Its target antigen remains unknown. The sample holds no much larger clone one base away, and base qualities are not on file.

CDR1 and CDR2 are drawn from the germline V gene: MNHNS, SASEGT. The junction carries 7 bases between V and J, which are trimmed by 4 bases and 0 bases respectively. Including the terminal cysteine and phenylalanine, the CDR3 comprises 13 residues. Only the CDR3 DNA is retained, 39 bases long and in frame from the first base. Libraries were prepared through the immunoSEQ multiplex PCR assay. T cell repertoires were profiled by deep sequencing of rearranged TCR beta loci, alongside multiparametric flow cytometry. TCRdb's version of the immuneACCESS table is confined to in-frame rearrangements and falls short of the full clone set. An unresolved V gene accounts for under half of the shortfall where checked; the remainder is of unknown origin. For this sample the table gives 23,000 or so clones, of which around 90% were detected only once. Around 20% of the sample is taken by the ten largest.

The rearrangement joined TRBV6-1 to TRBJ2-7; the D gene remains uncertain. This receptor was obtained from a man aged 45-60 years with gastric cancer. The sample in question was peripheral blood, obtained from a patient treated with photon-based radiotherapy. The nucleotide sequence reads TGTGCCAGCAGTGCGGTCAGCTCCTACGAGCAGTACTTC. This sequence encodes CASSAVSSYEQYF.